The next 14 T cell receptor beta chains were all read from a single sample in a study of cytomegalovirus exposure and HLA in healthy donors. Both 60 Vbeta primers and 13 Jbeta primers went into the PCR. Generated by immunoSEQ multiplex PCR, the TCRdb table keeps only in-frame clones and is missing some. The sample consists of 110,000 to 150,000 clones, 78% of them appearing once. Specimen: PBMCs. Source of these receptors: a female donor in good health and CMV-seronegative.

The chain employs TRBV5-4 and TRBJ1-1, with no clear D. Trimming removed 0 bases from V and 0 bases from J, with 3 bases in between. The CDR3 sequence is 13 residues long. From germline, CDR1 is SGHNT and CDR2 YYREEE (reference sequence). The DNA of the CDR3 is TGTGCCAGCAGCTTGGCCTTGAACACTGAAGCTTTCTTT. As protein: CASSLALNTEAFF.

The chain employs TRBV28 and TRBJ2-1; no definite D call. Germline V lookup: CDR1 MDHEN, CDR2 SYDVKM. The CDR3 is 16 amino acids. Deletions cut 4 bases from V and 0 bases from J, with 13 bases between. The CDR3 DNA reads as TGTGCCAGCAGTTCATACGGTCGGAGCTCCTACAATGAGCAGTTCTTC. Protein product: CASSSYGRSSYNEQFF.

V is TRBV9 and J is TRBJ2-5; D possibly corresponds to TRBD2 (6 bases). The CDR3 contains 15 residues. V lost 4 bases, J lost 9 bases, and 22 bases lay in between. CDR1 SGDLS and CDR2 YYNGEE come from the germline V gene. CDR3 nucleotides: TGTGCCAGCAGCCTGATCCCGGGGGTCCAAGATTCCCAGTACTTC. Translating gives CASSLIPGVQDSQYF. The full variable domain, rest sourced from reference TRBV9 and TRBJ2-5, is DSGVTQTPKHLITATGQRVTLRCSPRSGDLSVYWYQQSLDQGLQFLIQYYNGEERAKGNILERFSAQQFPDLHSELNLSSLELGDSALYFCASSLIPGVQDSQYFGPGTRLLVL.

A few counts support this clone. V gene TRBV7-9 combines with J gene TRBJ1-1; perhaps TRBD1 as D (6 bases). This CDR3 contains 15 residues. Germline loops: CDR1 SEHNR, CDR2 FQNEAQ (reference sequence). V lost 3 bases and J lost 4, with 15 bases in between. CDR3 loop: CASSLGDTRRTEAFF. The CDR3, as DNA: TGTGCCAGCAGCTTGGGGGACACCCGTCGCACTGAAGCTTTCTTT.

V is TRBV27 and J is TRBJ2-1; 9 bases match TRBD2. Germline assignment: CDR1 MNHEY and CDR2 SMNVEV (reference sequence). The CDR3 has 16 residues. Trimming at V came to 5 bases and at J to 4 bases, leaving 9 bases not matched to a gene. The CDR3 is CASSLWASGEYNEQFF. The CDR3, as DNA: TGTGCCAGCAGTCTATGGGCTAGCGGGGAATACAATGAGCAGTTCTTC.

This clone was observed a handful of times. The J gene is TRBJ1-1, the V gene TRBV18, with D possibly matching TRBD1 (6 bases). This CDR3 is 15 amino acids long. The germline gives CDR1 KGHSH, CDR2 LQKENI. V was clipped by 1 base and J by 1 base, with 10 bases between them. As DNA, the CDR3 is TGTGCCAGCTCACCACTTCAGGGGTCGAACACTGAAGCTTTCTTT. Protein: CASSPLQGSNTEAFF.

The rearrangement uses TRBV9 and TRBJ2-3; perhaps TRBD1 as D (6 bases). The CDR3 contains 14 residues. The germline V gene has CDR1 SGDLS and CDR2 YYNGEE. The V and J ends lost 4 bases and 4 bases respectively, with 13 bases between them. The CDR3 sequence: CASSLDRLADTQYF. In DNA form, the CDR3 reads TGTGCCAGCAGCTTAGACAGGTTGGCAGATACGCAGTATTTT.

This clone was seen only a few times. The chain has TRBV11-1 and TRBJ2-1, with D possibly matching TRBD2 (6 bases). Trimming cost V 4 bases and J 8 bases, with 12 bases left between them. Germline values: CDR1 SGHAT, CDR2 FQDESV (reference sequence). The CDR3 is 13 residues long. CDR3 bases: TGTGCCAGCAGCTGGAGCCCGGGAGATGAGCAGTTCTTC. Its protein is CASSWSPGDEQFF.

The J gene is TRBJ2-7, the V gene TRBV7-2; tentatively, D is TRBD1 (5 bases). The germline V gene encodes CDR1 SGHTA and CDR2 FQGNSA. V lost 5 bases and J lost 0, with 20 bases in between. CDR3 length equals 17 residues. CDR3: CASSALVVGVSSYEQYF. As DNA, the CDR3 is TGTGCCAGCAGCGCACTGGTGGTAGGGGTTTCCTCCTACGAGCAGTACTTC.

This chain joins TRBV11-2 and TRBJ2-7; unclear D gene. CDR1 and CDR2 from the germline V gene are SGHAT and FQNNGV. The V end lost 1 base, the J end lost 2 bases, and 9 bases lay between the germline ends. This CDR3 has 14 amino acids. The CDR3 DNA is TGTGCCAGCAGCTTAGGGGTCCTAGCCTACGAGCAGTACTTC. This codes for CASSLGVLAYEQYF.

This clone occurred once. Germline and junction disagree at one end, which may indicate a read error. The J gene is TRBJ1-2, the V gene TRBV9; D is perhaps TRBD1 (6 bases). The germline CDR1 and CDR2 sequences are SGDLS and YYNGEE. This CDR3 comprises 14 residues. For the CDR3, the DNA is TGTGCCAGCAGCGACCAGGGGTCTAACTATGGCTACCCCTTC. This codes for CASSDQGSNYGYPF. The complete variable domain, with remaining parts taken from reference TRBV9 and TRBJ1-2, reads DSGVTQTPKHLITATGQRVTLRCSPRSGDLSVYWYQQSLDQGLQFLIQYYNGEERAKGNILERFSAQQFPDLHSELNLSSLELGDSALYFCASSDQGSNYGYPFGSGTRLTVV.

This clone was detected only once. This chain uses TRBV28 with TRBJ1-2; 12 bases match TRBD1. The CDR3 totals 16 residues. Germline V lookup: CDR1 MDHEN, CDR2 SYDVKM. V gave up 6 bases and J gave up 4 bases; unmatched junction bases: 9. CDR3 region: CASSLPGTGGFYGYTF. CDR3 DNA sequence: TGTGCCAGCAGCCTACCCGGGACAGGGGGCTTCTATGGCTACACCTTC.

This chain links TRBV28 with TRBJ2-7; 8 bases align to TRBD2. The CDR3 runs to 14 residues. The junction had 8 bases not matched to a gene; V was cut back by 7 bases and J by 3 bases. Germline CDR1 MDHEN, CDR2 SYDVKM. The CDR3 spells CASTRTSPSYEQYF. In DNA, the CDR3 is TGTGCCAGCACCAGGACTAGCCCCAGCTACGAGCAGTACTTC.

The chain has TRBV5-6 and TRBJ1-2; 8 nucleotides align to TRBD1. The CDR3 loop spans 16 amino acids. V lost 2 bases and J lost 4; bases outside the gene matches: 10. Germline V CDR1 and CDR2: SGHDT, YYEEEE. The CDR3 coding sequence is TGTGCCAGCAGCTTCGAAGCAACGACAGGGGCCTATGGCTACACCTTC. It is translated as CASSFEATTGAYGYTF.